This TCR beta chain appears in the sequencing data of a study of identical twins. TCRdb processed the 5' RACE reads anew with MiXCR; each CDR3 protein has one entry. This table holds around 570,000 distinct CDR3 sequences, 9.5% to 10% found once. These data were also reused for a study on yellow fever vaccine responses in identical twins.

The source is a young woman in good health. Material for sequencing was PBMCs.

CDR3 bases: TGCAGTGCTAGGCAGGGCGGCGTGGGGGAGCTGTTTTTT. Translation gives CSARQGGVGELFF. The V and J genes are TRBV20-1 and TRBJ2-2, with a possible D match to TRBD1 (5 bases). The CDR3 extends over 13 amino acids. Looked up from germline, CDR1 is DFQATT and CDR2 is SNEGSKA (reference sequence). V was trimmed by 3 bases and J by 8 bases, leaving 13 bases between them.